This entry describes one T cell receptor beta chain. Diabetic patients met standard criteria for type 1 or type 2 diabetes. Donors had no other autoimmune disease or infection in four weeks. The entry originates in a study of type 1 and type 2 diabetes patients. Study-wide context: Donors were type 1 diabetes, type 2 diabetes, or nondiabetic controls. The whole study generated about 20 million paired-end reads.

Amplification started from genomic DNA. The TCR beta CDR3 region was amplified using 30 forward and 13 reverse primers. Via MiXCR, TCRdb re-called the multiplex PCR reads, giving one row per CDR3 protein. The sample yields 250,000 or so distinct CDR3 sequences, 40% to 50% seen once. Germline trimming cut 5 bases from V and 4 bases from J; bases unmatched to any gene: 4. Germline V gene sequence: CDR1 MNHEY, CDR2 SMNVEV (reference sequence). The CDR3 spans 14 residues. The TCR was taken from a man aged 18-30 years with type 2 diabetes. Material: peripheral blood mononuclear cells (PBMCs). The chain recombines TRBV27 with TRBJ2-5; TRBD2 matches 10 bases. Here the CDR3 DNA reads TGTGCCAGCAGTACAGGGACTAGCGTAGAGACCCAGTACTTC. This translates into CASSTGTSVETQYF.